The T cell receptor beta chain described here comes from a study of shared clonotypes between healthy human individuals. Study at large: Serving as donors were a couple of women and a few men, whose ages spanned 18 to 49. Each donor's CD8 memory used one plate, CD8 naive two, each CD4 subset three. Overall study findings and caveats: Specimens sampled were limited to blood, with tissue repertoires likely differing.

V was pared by 4 bases and J by 1 base, with 16 bases between. CDR1 and CDR2 from the germline V gene are GTSNPN and SVGIG (reference sequence). The CDR3 runs to 16 residues. The count of this clone is one. Its target is not known. This table comes from immunoSEQ multiplex PCR, and its TCRdb copy is limited to in-frame clones, with some not included. Of around 2.1 million clones listed, around 95% were seen once; the top ten hold around 0.13%. This chain connects TRBV30 to TRBJ2-2, with no clear D. The sequencing sample was made of naive CD4+ T cells sorted from blood. Subset of the sample: CD45RA+ positively selected. This clonotype was obtained from a man aged 18 to 35 in good health. Here the CDR3 reads CAWTLYLSLNTGELFF. As DNA, the CDR3 is TGTGCCTGGACTTTGTACCTATCGCTGAACACCGGGGAGCTGTTTTTT.